This record concerns one T cell receptor (beta chain) sequence. This receptor's antigen is unknown. It has no much larger one-base neighbor in the sample; base qualities were not kept. The CDR3 starts with the cysteine, ends with the phenylalanine, and has 14 residues. The entry retains the CDR3 DNA only, 42 bases that are in frame from base 1. In the germline V gene (reference sequence), CDR1 corresponds to SGHNT and CDR2 to YYREEE. Clipping removes 9 bases from V and 2 bases from J, with 8 as the unmatched junction base count. The method was the immunoSEQ multiplex PCR assay. In the original analysis: A statistical classification framework was built for diagnosing cytomegalovirus status from the catalog of TCR beta chain sequences. TCRdb's version of the immuneACCESS table is confined to in-frame rearrangements and falls short of the full clone set. An unresolved V gene accounts for under half of the shortfall where checked; the remainder is of unknown origin. V, J and clone size derive from that table, while D and trimming were established from the DNA sequence. In this sample the table shows 200,000 or so clones, around nine tenths of which occur a single time. The ten largest account for about 2% of the sample.

This sample is part of a study of cytomegalovirus exposure and HLA in healthy donors (dated by TCRdb to the late 2010s). About the investigation overall: The 666 repertoires of the first cohort and the 120 validation repertoires were produced on the same platform, according to a later analysis. High-throughput TCR immunosequencing, statistical association of individual TCRs with disease status, and machine learning were combined to predict cytomegalovirus infection status. A separate validation cohort of some 130 different subjects was used in addition to the 666-subject first cohort. The study was designed to test whether signatures of past pathogen exposure could be identified by cataloging public T cell receptors.

On the study overall, not on this receptor specifically: Most TCR sequences were observed very rarely across donors, whereas some public TCRs were present in many individuals. The classifier was reported to diagnose cytomegalovirus status with high specificity and sensitivity in both the original and validation cohorts. In vitro tests confirmed that a few of the cytomegalovirus-associated TCR beta chains recognize cytomegalovirus antigens. It was suggested by the authors that the approach could potentially be generalized to other disease states and immunological phenotypes. A total of fewer than 200 TCR beta chains were listed by the study as associated with cytomegalovirus. A later analysis found that TCRs clustered in the first cohort also tended to co-occur in the 110 or so validation repertoires, with approximately 93% of cluster scores above 0. A later analysis lacked HLA typing for the validation cohort, so it scored co-occurrence in that cohort across all 120 or so repertoires.

The donors were included in the validation cohort of some 110 subjects, a group kept apart from the 666-subject first cohort. The V and J segments used are TRBV5-4 and TRBJ2-3, and 8 junction bases match TRBD1. Sequenced input: PBMCs. This clonotype originated in a young woman in good health and CMV-seropositive. CDR3 protein: CATRTGTFTDTQYF. The sequenced DNA: TGTGCCACGCGGACAGGGACCTTCACAGATACGCAGTATTTT.